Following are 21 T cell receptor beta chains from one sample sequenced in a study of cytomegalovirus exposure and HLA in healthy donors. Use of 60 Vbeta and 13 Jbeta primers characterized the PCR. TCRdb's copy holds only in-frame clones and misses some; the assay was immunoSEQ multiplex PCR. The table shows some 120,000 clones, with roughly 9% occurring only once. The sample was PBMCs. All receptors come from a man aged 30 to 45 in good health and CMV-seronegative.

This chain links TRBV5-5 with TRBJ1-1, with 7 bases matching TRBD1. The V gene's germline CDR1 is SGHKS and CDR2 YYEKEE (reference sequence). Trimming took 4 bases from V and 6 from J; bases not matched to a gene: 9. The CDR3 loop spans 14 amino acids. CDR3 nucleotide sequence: TGTGCCAGCAGCCGACAGGGATCTTCCCCTGAAGCTTTCTTT. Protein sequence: CASSRQGSSPEAFF.

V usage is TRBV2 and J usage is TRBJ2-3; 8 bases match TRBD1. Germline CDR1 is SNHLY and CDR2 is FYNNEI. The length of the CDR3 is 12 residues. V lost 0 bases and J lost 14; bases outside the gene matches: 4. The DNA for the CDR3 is TGTGCCAGCAGTGAAGCGCGACAGGGGTTGTATTTT. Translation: CASSEARQGLYF.

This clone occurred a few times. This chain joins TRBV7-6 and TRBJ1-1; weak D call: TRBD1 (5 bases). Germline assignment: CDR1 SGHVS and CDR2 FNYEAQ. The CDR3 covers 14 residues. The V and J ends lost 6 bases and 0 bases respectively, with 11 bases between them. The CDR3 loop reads CASRLGGLNTEAFF. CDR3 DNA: TGTGCCAGCAGGTTGGGGGGGTTGAACACTGAAGCTTTCTTT.

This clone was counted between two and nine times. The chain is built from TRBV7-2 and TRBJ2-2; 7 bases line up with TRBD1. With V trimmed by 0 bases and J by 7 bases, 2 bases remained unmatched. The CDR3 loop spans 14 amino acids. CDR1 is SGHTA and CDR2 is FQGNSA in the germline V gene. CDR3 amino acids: CASSLAGGSGELFF. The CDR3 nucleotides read TGTGCCAGCAGCTTAGCAGGGGGCAGCGGGGAGCTGTTTTTT.

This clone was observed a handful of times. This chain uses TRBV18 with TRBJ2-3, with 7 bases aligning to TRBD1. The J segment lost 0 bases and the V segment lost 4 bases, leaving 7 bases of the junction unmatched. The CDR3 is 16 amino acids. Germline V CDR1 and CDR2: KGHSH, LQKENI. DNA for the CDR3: TGTGCCAGCTCACTTACCGGGACAGCGAGCACAGATACGCAGTATTTT. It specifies CASSLTGTASTDTQYF. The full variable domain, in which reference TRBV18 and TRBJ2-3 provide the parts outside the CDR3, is NAGVMQNPRHLVRRRGQEARLRCSPMKGHSHVYWYRQLPEEGLKFMVYLQKENIIDESGMPKERFSAEFPKEGPSILRIQQVVRGDSAAYFCASSLTGTASTDTQYFGPGTRLTVL.

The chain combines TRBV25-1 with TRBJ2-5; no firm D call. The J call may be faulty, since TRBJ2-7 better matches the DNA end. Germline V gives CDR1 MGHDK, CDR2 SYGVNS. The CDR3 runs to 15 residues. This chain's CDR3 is CASSELKVGSYEQYF. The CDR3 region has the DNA TGTGCCAGCAGTGAATTAAAAGTGGGCTCCTACGAGCAGTACTTC.

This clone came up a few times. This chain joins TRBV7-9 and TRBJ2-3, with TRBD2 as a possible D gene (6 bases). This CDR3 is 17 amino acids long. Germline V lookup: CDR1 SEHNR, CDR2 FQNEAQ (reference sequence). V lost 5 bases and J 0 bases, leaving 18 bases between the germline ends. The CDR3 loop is CASSPMHGDLSTDTQYF. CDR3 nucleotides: TGTGCCAGCAGCCCCATGCATGGGGACTTAAGCACAGATACGCAGTATTTT.

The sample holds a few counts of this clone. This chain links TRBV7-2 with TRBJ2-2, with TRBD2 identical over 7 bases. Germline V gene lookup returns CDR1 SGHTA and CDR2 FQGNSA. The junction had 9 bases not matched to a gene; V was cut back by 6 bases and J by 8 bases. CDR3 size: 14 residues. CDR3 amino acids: CASSWTSSSGELFF. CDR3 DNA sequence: TGTGCCAGCAGTTGGACTAGTTCATCAGGGGAGCTGTTTTTT.

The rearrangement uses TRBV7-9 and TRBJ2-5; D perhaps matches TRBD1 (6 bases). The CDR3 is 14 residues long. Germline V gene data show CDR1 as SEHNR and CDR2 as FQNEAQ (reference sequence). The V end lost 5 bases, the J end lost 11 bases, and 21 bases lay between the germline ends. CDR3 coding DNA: TGTGCCAGCAGCCCCCTTCCAGGGGCAGGAGAGCAGTACTTC. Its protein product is CASSPLPGAGEQYF. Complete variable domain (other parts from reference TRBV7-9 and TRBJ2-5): DTGVSQNPRHKITKRGQNVTFRCDPISEHNRLYWYRQTLGQGPEFLTYFQNEAQLEKSRLLSDRFSAERPKGSFSTLEIQRTEQGDSAMYLCASSPLPGAGEQYFGPGTRLLVL.

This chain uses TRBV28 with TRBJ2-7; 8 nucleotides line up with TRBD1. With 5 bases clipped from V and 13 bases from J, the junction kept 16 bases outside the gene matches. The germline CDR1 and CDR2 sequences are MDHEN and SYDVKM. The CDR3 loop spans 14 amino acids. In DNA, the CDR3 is TGTGCCAGCAGTCCCCCCCTGGGACAGGCCTTAGACTACTTC. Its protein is CASSPPLGQALDYF.

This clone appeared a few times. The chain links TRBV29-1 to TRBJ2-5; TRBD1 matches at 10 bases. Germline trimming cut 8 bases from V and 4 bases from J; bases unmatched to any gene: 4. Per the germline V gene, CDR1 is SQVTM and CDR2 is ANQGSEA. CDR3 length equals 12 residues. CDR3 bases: TGCAGCACGGGACAGGGGTTAGAGACCCAGTACTTC. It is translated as CSTGQGLETQYF.

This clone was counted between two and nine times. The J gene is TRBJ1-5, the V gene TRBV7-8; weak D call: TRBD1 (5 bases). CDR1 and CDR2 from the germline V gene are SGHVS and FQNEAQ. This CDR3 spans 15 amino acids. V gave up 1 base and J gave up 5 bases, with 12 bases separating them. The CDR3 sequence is CASSLVSGGDQPQHF. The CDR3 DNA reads TGTGCCAGCAGCTTAGTCAGCGGAGGGGATCAGCCCCAGCATTTT.

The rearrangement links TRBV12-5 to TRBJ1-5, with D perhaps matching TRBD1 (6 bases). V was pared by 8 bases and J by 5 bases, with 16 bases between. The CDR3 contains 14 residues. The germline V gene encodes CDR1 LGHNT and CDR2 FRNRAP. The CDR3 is CASWDRDTHQPQHF. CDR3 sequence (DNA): TGTGCTAGTTGGGACCGGGACACCCATCAGCCCCAGCATTTT.

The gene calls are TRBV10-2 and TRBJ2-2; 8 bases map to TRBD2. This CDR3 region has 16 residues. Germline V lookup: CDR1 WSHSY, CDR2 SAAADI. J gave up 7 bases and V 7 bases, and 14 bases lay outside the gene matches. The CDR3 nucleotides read TGCGCCAGCACTGTCCTAGCGGGCCTACCGGGCGGGGAGCTGTTTTTT. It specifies CASTVLAGLPGGELFF.

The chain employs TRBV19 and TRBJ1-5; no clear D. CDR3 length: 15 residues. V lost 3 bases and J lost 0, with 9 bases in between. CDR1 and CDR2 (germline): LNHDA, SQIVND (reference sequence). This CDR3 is CASSMYSHSNQPQHF. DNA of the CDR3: TGTGCCAGTAGTATGTACAGCCATAGCAATCAGCCCCAGCATTTT.

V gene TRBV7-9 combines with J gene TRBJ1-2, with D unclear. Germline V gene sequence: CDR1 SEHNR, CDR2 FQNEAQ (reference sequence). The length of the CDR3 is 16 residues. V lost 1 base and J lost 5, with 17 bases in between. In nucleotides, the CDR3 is TGTGCCAGCAGCTTAGGCTCTGAGGGTCCTCTATATGGCTACACCTTC. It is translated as CASSLGSEGPLYGYTF.

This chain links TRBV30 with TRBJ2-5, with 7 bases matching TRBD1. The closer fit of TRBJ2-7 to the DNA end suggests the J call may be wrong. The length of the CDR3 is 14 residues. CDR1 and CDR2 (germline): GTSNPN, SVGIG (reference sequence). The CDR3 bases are TGTGCCTGGAGTCAAGGGGGCTCGGCCTACGAGCAGTACTTC. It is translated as CAWSQGGSAYEQYF.

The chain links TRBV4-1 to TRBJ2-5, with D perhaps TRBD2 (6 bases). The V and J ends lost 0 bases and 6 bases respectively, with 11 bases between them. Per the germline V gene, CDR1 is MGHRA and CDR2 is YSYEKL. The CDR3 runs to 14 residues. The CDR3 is CASSQDGGRQTQYF. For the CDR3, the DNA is TGCGCCAGCAGCCAAGACGGAGGGAGACAGACCCAGTACTTC.

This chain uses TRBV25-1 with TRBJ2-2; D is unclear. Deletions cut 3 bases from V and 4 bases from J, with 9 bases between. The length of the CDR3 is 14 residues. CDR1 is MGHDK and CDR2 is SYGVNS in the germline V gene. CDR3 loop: CASSDLPGTGELFF. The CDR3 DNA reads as TGTGCCAGCAGTGATCTTCCGGGCACCGGGGAGCTGTTTTTT. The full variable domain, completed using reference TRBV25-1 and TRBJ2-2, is EADIYQTPRYLVIGTGKKITLECSQTMGHDKMYWYQQDPGMELHLIHYSYGVNSTEKGDLSSESTVSRIRTEHFPLTLESARPSHTSQYLCASSDLPGTGELFFGEGSRLTVL.

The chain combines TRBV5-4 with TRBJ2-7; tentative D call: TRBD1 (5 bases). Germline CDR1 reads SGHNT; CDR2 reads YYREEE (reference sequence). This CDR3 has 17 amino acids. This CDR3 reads CARSSLDLKGDSYEQYV. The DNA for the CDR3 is TGTGCCAGAAGCTCTCTAGATTTGAAAGGGGACTCCTACGAGCAGTACGTC.

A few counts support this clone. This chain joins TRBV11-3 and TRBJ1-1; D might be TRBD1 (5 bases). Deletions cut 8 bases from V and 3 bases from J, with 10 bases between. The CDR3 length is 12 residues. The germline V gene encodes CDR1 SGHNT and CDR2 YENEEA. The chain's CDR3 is CASVGGDTEAFF. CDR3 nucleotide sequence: TGTGCCAGCGTCGGGGGGGACACTGAAGCTTTCTTT.